The 3 T cell receptor beta chains reported below all come from one sample, sequenced in a study of cytomegalovirus exposure and HLA in healthy donors. In the PCR, 60 Vbeta and 13 Jbeta primers were used. Some clones are missing from TCRdb's copy, which holds only in-frame ones; the method was immunoSEQ multiplex PCR. This table holds about 160,000 clones, roughly 84% found once. Sequenced sample: PBMCs. Source of these receptors: a boy aged 2 to 10 in good health and CMV-seronegative.

This rearrangement joins TRBV2 to TRBJ2-5; TRBD1 aligns across 7 bases. The J call may be wrong; the DNA end is better matched by TRBJ2-7. Germline lookup yields CDR1 SNHLY and CDR2 FYNNEI. CDR3 length: 14 amino acids. The CDR3 is CATSQGKGSYEQYF. The CDR3 DNA sequence: TGTGCCACCTCACAGGGGAAGGGATCCTACGAGCAGTACTTC.

The chain links TRBV5-1 to TRBJ2-5, with D unresolved. The germline gives CDR1 SGHRS, CDR2 YFSETQ. CDR3 size: 15 residues. The germline V and J ends were trimmed by 0 bases and 0 bases, with 9 bases remaining between them. CDR3 nucleotides: TGCGCCAGCAGCTTGGAGGCGGCAGACCAAGAGACCCAGTACTTC. Translated, it gives CASSLEAADQETQYF.

V and J are TRBV29-1 and TRBJ2-7, with unresolved D. The CDR3 is made up of 13 amino acids. Germline V CDR1 and CDR2: SQVTM, ANQGSEA. Trimming pared 3 bases from V and 1 base from J, leaving 10 bases between. CDR3 sequence: CSVEVVGSYEQYF. DNA of the CDR3: TGCAGCGTTGAGGTGGTCGGGTCCTACGAGCAGTACTTC.